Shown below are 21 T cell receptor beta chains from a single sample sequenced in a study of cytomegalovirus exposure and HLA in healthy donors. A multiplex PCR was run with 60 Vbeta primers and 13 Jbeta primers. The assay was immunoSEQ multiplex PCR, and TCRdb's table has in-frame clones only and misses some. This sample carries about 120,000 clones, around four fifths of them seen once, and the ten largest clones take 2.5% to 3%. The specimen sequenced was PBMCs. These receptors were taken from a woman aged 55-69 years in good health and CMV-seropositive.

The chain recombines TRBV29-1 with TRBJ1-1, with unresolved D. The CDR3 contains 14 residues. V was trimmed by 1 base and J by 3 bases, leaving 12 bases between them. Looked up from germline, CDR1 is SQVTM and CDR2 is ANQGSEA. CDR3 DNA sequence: TGCAGCGTTGAAGGGCGACTTTACGACACTGAAGCTTTCTTT. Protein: CSVEGRLYDTEAFF. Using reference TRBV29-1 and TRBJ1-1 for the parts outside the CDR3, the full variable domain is SAVISQKPSRDICQRGTSLTIQCQVDSQVTMMFWYRQQPGQSLTLIATANQGSEATYESGFVIDKFPISRPNLTFSTLTVSNMSPEDSSIYLCSVEGRLYDTEAFFGQGTRLTVV.

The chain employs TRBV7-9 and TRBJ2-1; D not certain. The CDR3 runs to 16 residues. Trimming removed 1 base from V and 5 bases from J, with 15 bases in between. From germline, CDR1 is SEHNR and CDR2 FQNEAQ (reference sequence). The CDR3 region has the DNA TGTGCCAGCAGCTTAGAGAGCATTACGTCCAACAATGAGCAGTTCTTC. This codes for CASSLESITSNNEQFF.

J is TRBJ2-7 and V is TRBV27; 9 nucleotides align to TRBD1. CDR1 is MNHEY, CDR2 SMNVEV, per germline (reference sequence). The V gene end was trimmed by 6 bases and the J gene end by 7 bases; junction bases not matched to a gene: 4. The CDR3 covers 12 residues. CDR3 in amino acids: CASRQGAGEQYF. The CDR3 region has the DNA TGTGCCAGCAGACAGGGGGCGGGGGAGCAGTACTTC.

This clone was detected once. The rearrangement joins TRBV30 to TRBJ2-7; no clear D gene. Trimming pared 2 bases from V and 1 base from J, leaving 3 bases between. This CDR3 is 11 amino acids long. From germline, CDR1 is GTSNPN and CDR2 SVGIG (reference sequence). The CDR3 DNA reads TGTGCCTGGAGTCAGTCCTACGAGCAGTACTTC. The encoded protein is CAWSQSYEQYF.

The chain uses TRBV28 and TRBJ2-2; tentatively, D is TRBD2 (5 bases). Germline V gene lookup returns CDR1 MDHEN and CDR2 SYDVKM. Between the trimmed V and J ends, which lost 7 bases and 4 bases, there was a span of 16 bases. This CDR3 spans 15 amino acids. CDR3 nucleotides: TGTGCCAGCACTTCCGGGGAGCCTTCCACCGGGGAGCTGTTTTTT. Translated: CASTSGEPSTGELFF.

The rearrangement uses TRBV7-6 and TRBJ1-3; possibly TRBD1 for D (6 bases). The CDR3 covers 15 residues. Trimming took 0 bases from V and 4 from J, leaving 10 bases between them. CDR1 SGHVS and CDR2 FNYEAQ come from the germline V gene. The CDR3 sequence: CASSLAGQGGNTIYF. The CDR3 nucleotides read TGTGCCAGCAGCTTAGCGGGCCAGGGGGGAAACACCATATATTTT. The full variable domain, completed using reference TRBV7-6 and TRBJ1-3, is GAGVSQSPRYKVTKRGQDVALRCDPISGHVSLYWYRQALGQGPEFLTYFNYEAQQDKSGLPNDRFSAERPEGSISTLTIQRTEQRDSAMYRCASSLAGQGGNTIYFGEGSWLTVV.

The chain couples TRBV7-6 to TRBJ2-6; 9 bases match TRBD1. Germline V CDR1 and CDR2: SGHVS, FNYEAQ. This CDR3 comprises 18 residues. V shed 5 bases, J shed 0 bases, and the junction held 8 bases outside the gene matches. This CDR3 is CASSTYRGRVSGANVLTF. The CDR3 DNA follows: TGTGCCAGCAGCACCTACAGGGGGCGGGTCTCTGGGGCCAACGTCCTGACTTTC.

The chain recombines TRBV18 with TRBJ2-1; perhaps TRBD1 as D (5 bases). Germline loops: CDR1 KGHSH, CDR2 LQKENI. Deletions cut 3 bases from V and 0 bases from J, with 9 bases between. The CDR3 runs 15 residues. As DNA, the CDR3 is TGTGCCAGCTCACCTAGGGGCAACTCCTACAATGAGCAGTTCTTC. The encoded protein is CASSPRGNSYNEQFF.

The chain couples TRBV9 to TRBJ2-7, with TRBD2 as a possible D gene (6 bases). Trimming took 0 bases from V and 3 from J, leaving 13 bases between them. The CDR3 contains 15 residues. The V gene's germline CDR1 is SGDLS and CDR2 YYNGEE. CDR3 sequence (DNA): TGTGCCAGCAGCGTAGATCCGGGGGTTTACTACGAGCAGTACTTC. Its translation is CASSVDPGVYYEQYF.

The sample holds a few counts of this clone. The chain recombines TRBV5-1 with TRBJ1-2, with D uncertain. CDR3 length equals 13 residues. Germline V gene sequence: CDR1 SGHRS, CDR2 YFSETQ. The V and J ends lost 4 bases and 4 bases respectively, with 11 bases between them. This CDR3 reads CASSAGNPYGYTF. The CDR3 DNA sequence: TGCGCCAGCAGCGCGGGAAATCCCTATGGCTACACCTTC.

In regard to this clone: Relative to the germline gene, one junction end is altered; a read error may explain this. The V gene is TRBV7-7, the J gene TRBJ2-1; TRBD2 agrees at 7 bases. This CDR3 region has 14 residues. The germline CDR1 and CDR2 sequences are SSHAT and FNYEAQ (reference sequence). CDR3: CASSLAGTSNEQFF. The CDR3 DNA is TGTGCTAGCAGCTTAGCGGGCACCTCGAATGAGCAGTTCTTC.

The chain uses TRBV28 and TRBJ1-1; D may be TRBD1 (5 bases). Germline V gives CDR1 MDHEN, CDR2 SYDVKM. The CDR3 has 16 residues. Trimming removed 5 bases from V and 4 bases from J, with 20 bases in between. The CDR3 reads CASSERLGGECTEAFF. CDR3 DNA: TGTGCCAGCAGTGAAAGGTTGGGGGGGGAGTGCACTGAAGCTTTCTTT.

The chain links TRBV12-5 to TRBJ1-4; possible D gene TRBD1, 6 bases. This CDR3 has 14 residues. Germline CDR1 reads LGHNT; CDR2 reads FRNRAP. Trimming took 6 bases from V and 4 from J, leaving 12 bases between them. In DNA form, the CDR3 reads TGTGCTAGTGGCGGAGGGGGGGGTAATGAAAAACTGTTTTTT. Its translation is CASGGGGGNEKLFF.

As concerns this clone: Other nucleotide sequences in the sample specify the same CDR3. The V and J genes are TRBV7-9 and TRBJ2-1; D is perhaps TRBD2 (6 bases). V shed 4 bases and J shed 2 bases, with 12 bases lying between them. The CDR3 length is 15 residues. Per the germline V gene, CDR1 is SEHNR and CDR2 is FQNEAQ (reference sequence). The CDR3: CASSSTSITYNEQFF. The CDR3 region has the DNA TGTGCCAGCAGCTCTACTAGCATCACCTACAATGAGCAGTTCTTC.

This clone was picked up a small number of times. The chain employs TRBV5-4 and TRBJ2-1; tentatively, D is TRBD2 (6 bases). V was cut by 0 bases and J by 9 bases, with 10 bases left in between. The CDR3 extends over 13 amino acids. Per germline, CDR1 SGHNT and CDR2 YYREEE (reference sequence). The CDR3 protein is CASSLGLVTEQFF. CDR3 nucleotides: TGTGCCAGCAGCTTGGGACTAGTTACTGAGCAGTTCTTC. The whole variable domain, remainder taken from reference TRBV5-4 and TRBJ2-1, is ETGVTQSPTHLIKTRGQQVTLRCSSQSGHNTVSWYQQALGQGPQFIFQYYREEENGRGNFPPRFSGLQFPNYSSELNVNALELDDSALYLCASSLGLVTEQFFGPGTRLTVL.

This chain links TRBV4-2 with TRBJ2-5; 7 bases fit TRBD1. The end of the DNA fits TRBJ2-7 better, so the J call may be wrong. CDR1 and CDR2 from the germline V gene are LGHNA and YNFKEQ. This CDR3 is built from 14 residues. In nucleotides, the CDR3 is TGTGCCAGCAGCCAAAGCAGGGGGTTCTACGAGCAGTACTTC. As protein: CASSQSRGFYEQYF.

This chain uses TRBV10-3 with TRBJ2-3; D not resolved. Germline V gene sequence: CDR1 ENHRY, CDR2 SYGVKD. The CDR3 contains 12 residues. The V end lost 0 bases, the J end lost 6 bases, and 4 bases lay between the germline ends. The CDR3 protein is CAISESSDTQYF. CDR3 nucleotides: TGTGCCATCAGTGAGTCCTCGGATACGCAGTATTTT.

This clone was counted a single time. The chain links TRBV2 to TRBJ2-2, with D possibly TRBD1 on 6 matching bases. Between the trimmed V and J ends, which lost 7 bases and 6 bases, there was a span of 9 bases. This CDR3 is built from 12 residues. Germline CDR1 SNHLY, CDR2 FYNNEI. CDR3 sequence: CASIQGSGELFF. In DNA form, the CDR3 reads TGTGCCAGCATACAGGGTTCCGGGGAGCTGTTTTTT.

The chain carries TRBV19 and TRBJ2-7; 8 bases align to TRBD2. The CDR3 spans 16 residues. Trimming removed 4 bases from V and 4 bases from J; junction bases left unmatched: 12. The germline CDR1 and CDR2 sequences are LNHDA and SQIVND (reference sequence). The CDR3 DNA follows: TGTGCCAGTAGTAAATATTCACTAGCGGCGGGGTACGAGCAGTACTTC. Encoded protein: CASSKYSLAAGYEQYF. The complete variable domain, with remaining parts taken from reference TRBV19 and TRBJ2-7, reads DGGITQSPKYLFRKEGQNVTLSCEQNLNHDAMYWYRQDPGQGLRLIYYSQIVNDFQKGDIAEGYSVSREKKESFPLTVTSAQKNPTAFYLCASSKYSLAAGYEQYFGPGTRLTVT.

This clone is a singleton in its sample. The CDR3 is CARFTGVKHEQYF. CDR3 sequence (DNA): TGTGCCAGGTTTACAGGGGTTAAGCACGAGCAGTACTTC. This chain links TRBV19 with TRBJ2-7, with TRBD1 identical over 7 bases. This CDR3 contains 13 residues. The germline CDR1 and CDR2 sequences are LNHDA and SQIVND (reference sequence). V shed 9 bases and J 5 bases; nucleotides not matched to a gene: 10.

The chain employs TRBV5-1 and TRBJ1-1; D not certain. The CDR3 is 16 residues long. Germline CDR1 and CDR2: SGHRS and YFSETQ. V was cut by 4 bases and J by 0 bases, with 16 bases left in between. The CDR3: CASSPLSNYMNTEAFF. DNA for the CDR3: TGCGCCAGCAGCCCCCTCAGTAATTACATGAACACTGAAGCTTTCTTT.